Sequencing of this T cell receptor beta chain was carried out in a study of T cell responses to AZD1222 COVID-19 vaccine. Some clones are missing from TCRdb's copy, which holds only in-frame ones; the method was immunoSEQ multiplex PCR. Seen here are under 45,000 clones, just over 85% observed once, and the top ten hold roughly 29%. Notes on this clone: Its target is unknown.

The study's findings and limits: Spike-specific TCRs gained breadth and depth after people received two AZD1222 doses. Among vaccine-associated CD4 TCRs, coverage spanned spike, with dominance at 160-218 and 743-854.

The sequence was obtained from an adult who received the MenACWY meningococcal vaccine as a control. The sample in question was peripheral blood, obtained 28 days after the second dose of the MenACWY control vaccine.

The CDR3 region has the DNA TGTGCCACCCGACGGACGATCAATGAAAAACTGTTTTTT. This sequence encodes CATRRTINEKLFF. The chain links TRBV2 to TRBJ1-4; D gene uncertain. V gave up 10 bases and J gave up 5 bases, with 14 bases separating them. Germline loops: CDR1 SNHLY, CDR2 FYNNEI. The CDR3 runs 13 residues.